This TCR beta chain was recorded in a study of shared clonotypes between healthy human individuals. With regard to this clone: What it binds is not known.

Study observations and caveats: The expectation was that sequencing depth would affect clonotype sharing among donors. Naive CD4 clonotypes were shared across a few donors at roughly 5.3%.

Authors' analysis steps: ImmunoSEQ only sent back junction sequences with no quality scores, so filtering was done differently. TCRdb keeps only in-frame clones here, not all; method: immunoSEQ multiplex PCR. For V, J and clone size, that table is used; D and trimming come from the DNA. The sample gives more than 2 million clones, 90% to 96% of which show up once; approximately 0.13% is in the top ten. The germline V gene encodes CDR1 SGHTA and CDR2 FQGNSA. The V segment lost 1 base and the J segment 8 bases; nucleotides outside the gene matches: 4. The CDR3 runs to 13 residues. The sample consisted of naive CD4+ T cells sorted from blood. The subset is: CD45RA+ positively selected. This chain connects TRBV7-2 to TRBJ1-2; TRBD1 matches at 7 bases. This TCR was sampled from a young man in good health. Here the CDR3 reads CASSLGRQGGYTF. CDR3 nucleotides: TGTGCCAGCAGCTTAGGGAGACAGGGAGGCTACACCTTC.